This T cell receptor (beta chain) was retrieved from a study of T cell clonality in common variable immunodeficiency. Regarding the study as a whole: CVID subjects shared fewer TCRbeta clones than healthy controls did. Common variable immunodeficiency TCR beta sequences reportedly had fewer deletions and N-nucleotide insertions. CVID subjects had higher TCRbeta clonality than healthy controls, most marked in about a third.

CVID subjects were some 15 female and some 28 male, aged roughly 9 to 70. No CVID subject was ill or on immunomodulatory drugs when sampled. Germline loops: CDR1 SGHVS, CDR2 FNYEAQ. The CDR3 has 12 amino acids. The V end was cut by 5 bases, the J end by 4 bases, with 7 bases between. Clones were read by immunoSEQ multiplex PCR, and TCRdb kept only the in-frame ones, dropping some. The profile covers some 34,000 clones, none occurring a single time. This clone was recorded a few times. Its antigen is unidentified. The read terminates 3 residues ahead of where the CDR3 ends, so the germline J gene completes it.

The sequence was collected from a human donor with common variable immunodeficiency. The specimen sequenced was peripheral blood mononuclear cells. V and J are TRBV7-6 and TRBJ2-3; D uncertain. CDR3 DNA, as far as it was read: TGTGCCAGCAGCGTTATAGCAGATACG. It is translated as CASSVIADT. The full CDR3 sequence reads CASSVIADTQYF.